This T cell receptor (beta chain) was observed in a study of T cells expressing NK-cell markers. Study summary: TCR beta repertoires came from sorted CD3+CD56+NKG2C+, CD3+CD56+NKG2C- and CD3+CD56-NKG2C+ T cells.

In the case of this clonotype: Antigen specificity is unknown.

Study-wide points: Dominant NKG2C+ clonotypes in a handful of donors made up roughly 1.0-7.5% of CD8+ T cells.

Following a re-call of the 5' RACE reads, TCRdb has one entry per CDR3 protein and lacks DNA. The sample has some 460,000 distinct CDR3 sequences. CDR3 size: 13 residues. The sequence came from a woman between 50 and 59 years old in good health. This chain links TRBV12-3 or TRBV12-4 with TRBJ1-1. The material sequenced was blood T cells: a sorted CD56 or NKG2C T cell subset, CD4+ or CD8+ T cells, or bulk PBMC T cells (not recorded which). CDR3 amino acids: CASSSQLRTEAFF.